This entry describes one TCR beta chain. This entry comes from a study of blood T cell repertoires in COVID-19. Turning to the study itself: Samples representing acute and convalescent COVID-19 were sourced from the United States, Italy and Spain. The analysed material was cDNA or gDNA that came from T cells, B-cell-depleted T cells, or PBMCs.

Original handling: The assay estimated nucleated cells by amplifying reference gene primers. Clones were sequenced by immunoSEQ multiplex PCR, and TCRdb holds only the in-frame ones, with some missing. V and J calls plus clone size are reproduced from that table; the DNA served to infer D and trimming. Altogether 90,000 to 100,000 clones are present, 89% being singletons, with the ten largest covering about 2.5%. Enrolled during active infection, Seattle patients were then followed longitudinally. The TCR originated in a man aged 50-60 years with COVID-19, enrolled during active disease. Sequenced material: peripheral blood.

The CDR3 region is CASSLRGQGLKGYTF. The CDR3 DNA is TGTGCCAGCAGTTTAAGAGGACAGGGATTGAAAGGCTACACCTTC. The J gene is TRBJ1-2, the V gene TRBV27, with 8 bases identical to TRBD1. CDR1 MNHEY and CDR2 SMNVEV come from the germline V gene (reference sequence). Germline trimming cut 2 bases from V and 8 bases from J; bases unmatched to any gene: 10. This CDR3 is 15 amino acids long.